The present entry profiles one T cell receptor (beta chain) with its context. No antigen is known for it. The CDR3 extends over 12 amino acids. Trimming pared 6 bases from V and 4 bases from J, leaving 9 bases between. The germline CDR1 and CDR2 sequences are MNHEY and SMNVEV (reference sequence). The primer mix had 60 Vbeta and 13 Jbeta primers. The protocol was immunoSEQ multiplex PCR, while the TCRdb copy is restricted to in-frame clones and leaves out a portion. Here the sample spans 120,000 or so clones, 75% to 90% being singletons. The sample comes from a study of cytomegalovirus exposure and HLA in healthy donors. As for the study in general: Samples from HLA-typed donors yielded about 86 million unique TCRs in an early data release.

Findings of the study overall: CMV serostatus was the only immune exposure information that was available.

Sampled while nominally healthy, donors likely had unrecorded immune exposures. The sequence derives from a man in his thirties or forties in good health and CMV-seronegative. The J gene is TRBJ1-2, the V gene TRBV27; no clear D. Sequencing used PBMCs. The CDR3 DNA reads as TGTGCCAGCAGATCAGAGGGCTATGGCTACACCTTC. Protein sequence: CASRSEGYGYTF.